Sequencing of this T cell receptor (beta chain) was carried out in a study of T cells in Graves' hyperthyroidism and ophthalmopathy. General observations from the study: The majority of expanded thyroid clonotypes above 0.001 also appeared in blood.

This clonotype was found many times. What it binds is unknown. Germline-derived CDR1 and CDR2 are MNHEY and SVGEGT. The junction had 17 bases not matched to a gene; V was cut back by 7 bases and J by 5 bases. The CDR3 runs to 19 residues. The TCR beta CDR3 regions underwent amplification using RNA transcripts as the source. TCR CDR3 regions were first amplified by RT-PCR with HTBI primers. TCRdb reprocessed the multiplex PCR reads with MiXCR, giving one entry per CDR3 protein. Of about 380,000 distinct CDR3 sequences listed, approximately 12% are singletons. The rearrangement links TRBV6-2 or TRBV6-3 to TRBJ2-2; 12 bases match TRBD2. Sequencing input: blood. The receptor's source is a man aged 25 to 40 with Graves' hyperthyroidism that later progressed to Graves' ophthalmopathy. In nucleotides, the CDR3 is TGTGCCAGCACCCGGGGGGAACTAGCGGGGGGCCCGAGGACCGGGGAGCTGTTTTTT. Protein sequence: CASTRGELAGGPRTGELFF.